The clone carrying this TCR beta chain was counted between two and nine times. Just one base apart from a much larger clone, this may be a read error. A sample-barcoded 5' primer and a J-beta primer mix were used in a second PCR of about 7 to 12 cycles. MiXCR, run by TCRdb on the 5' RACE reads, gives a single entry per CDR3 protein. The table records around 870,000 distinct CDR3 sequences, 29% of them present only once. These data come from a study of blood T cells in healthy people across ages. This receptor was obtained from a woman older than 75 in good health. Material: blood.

CDR3 DNA sequence: TGCGCCAGCAGCGCCCGGGCCCCATACGAGCAGTACTTC. Translated, it gives CASSARAPYEQYF. The chain carries TRBV5-1 and TRBJ2-7, with unresolved D. This CDR3 has 13 amino acids. V gave up 4 bases and J gave up 4 bases, with 12 bases separating them. Germline V gene lookup returns CDR1 SGHRS and CDR2 YFSETQ.